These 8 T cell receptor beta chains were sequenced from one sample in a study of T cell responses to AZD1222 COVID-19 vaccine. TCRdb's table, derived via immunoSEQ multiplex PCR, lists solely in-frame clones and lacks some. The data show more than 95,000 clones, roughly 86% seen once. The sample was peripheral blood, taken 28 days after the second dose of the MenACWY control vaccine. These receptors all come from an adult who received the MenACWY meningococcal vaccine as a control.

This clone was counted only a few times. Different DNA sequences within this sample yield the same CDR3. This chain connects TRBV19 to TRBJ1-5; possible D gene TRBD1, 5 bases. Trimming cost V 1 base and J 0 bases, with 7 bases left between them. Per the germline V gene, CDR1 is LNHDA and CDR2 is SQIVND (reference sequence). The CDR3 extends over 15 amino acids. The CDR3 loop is CASSIGGGSNQPQHF. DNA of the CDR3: TGTGCCAGTAGTATAGGGGGCGGTAGCAATCAGCCCCAGCATTTT.

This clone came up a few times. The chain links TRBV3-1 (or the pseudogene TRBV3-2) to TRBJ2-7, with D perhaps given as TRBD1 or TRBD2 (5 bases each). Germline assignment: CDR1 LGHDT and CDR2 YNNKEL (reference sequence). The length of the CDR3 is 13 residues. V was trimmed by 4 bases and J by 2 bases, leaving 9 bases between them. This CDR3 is CASSRDGPYEQYF. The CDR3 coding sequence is TGTGCCAGCAGCCGGGACGGCCCCTACGAGCAGTACTTC.

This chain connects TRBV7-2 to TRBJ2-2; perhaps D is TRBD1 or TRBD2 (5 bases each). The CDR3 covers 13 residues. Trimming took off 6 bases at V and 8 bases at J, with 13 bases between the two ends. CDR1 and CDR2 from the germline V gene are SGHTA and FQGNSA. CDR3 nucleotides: TGTGCCAGCAGACGGGACCCTCGGGGGGAGCTGTTTTTT. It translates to CASRRDPRGELFF.

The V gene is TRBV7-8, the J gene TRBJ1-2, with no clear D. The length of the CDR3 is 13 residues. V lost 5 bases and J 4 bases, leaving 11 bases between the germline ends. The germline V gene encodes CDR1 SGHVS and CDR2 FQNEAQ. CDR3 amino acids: CASSPRGFYGYTF. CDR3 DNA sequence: TGTGCCAGCAGCCCTCGCGGGTTCTATGGCTACACCTTC. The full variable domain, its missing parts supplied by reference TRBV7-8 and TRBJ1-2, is GAGVSQSPRYKVAKRGQDVALRCDPISGHVSLFWYQQALGQGPEFLTYFQNEAQLDKSGLPSDRFFAERPEGSVSTLKIQRTQQEDSAVYLCASSPRGFYGYTFGSGTRLTVV.

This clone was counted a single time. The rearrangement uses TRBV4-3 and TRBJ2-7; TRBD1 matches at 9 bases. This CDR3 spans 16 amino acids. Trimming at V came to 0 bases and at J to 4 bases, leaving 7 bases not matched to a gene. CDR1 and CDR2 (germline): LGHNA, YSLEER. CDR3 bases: TGCGCCAGCAGCCAAGATAGGGGACAGGGAAGGTACGAGCAGTACTTC. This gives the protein CASSQDRGQGRYEQYF.

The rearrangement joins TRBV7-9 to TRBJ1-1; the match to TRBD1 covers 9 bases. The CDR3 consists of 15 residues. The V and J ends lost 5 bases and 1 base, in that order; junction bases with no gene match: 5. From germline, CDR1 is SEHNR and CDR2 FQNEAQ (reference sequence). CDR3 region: CASSLSDRGNTEAFF. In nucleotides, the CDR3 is TGTGCCAGCAGCCTATCGGACAGGGGGAACACTGAAGCTTTCTTT.

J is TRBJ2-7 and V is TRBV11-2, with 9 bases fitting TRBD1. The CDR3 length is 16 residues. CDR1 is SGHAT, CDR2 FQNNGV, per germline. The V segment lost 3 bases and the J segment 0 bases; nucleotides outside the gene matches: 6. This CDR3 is CASSFYPGQGSYEQYF. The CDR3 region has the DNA TGTGCCAGCAGCTTTTATCCGGGACAGGGCTCCTACGAGCAGTACTTC.

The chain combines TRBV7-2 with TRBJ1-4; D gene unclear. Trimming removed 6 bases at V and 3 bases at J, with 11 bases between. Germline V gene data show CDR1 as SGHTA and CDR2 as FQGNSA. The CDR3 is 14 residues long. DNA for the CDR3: TGTGCCAGCAGTTTTAGTAGCTCTAATGAAAAACTGTTTTTT. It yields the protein CASSFSSSNEKLFF. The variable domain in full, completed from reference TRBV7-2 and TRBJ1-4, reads GAGVSQSPSNKVTEKGKDVELRCDPISGHTALYWYRQSLGQGLEFLIYFQGNSAPDKSGLPSDRFSAERTGGSVSTLTIQRTQQEDSAVYLCASSFSSSNEKLFFGSGTQLSVL.